These T cell receptor beta chains were read from a single sample in a study of T cell responses to AZD1222 COVID-19 vaccine. Profiled with immunoSEQ multiplex PCR; TCRdb holds only in-frame clones, not every one. The profile shows about 85,000 clones, 75% to 90% of them singletons. The sequenced sample was peripheral blood, obtained on day 0 of AZD1222 vaccination. These receptors came from an adult in good health. The CDR3 runs from the conserved cysteine through the conserved F or W. Each record gives: clone size, D gene, V gene, J gene, CDR3 protein, CDR3 DNA. D genes are given only for firm matches. Clone size is stated in some rows and not others, as once, few, many or a class when expanded.

size: -; D: -; V: TRBV5-1; J: TRBJ1-1; CDR3: CASSQEWGKNTEAFF; DNA: TGCGCCAGCTCTCAGGAGTGGGGTAAGAACACTGAAGCTTTCTTT
size: -; D: -; V: TRBV3-1/TRBV3-2; J: TRBJ2-3; CDR3: CASSNTDTQYF; DNA: TGTGCCAGCAGCAACACAGATACGCAGTATTTT
size: -; D: TRBD2; V: TRBV5-8; J: TRBJ2-1; CDR3: CASSLAGTSSEFF; DNA: TGTGCCAGCAGCTTGGCGGGGACTAGCTCTGAGTTCTTC
size: -; D: -; V: TRBV7-9; J: TRBJ1-2; CDR3: CASSTAEIAYGYTF; DNA: TGTGCCAGCAGCACAGCGGAGATCGCCTATGGCTACACCTTC
size: once; D: -; V: TRBV28; J: TRBJ1-5; CDR3: CASSLRATGSNQPQHF; DNA: TGTGCCAGCAGTTTAAGAGCGACCGGGTCCAATCAGCCCCAGCATTTT
size: -; D: TRBD1; V: TRBV27; J: TRBJ1-2; CDR3: CASSPTGAWYGYTF; DNA: TGTGCCAGCAGCCCGACAGGGGCGTGGTATGGCTACACCTTC
size: -; D: TRBD2; V: TRBV3-1/TRBV3-2; J: TRBJ2-3; CDR3: CASSQTVGTSGIPWGTDTQYF; DNA: TGTGCCAGCAGCCAAACGGTCGGGACTAGCGGGATACCATGGGGCACAGATACGCAGTATTTT
size: -; D: TRBD1; V: TRBV19; J: TRBJ1-5; CDR3: CASSSDRAAQPQHF; DNA: TGTGCCAGTAGTAGCGACAGGGCTGCTCAGCCCCAGCATTTT
size: -; D: TRBD1; V: TRBV28; J: TRBJ1-2; CDR3: CASSLLGGVGYTF; DNA: TGTGCCAGCAGTTTACTAGGGGGCGTTGGCTACACCTTC
size: -; D: -; V: TRBV19; J: TRBJ2-1; CDR3: CASSSGFIYNEQFF; DNA: TGTGCCAGTAGCAGCGGGTTTATCTACAATGAGCAGTTCTTC
size: -; D: TRBD1; V: TRBV18; J: TRBJ2-7; CDR3: CASGQGKSYEQYF; DNA: TGTGCCAGTGGACAGGGGAAATCCTACGAGCAGTACTTC
size: -; D: TRBD1; V: TRBV2; J: TRBJ1-2; CDR3: CASSEAGTGGYGYTF; DNA: TGTGCCAGCAGTGAAGCGGGGACAGGGGGCTATGGCTACACCTTC
size: -; D: -; V: TRBV5-5; J: TRBJ1-5; CDR3: CASSPRTVSVNQPQHF; DNA: TGTGCCAGCAGCCCCCGGACAGTATCCGTCAATCAGCCCCAGCATTTT
size: -; D: -; V: TRBV2; J: TRBJ2-2; CDR3: CASKEFAGELFF; DNA: TGTGCCAGCAAAGAGTTCGCCGGGGAGCTGTTTTTT
size: -; D: -; V: TRBV9; J: TRBJ2-7; CDR3: CASSVEGRSYEQYF; DNA: TGTGCCAGCAGCGTAGAGGGCAGGTCCTACGAGCAGTACTTC
size: -; D: -; V: TRBV24-1; J: TRBJ2-5; CDR3: CATSRVGETQYF; DNA: TGTGCCACCAGCCGAGTAGGGGAGACCCAGTACTTC
size: few; D: -; V: TRBV6-1; J: TRBJ1-3; CDR3: CASSERGASSGNTIYF; DNA: TGTGCCAGCAGTGAAAGGGGCGCAAGCTCTGGAAACACCATATATTTT
size: -; D: -; V: TRBV7-9; J: TRBJ2-7; CDR3: CASSIGTYEQYF; DNA: TGTGCCAGCAGCATAGGTACCTACGAGCAGTACTTC
size: -; D: TRBD1; V: TRBV28; J: TRBJ1-4; CDR3: CASSGWTGKGEKLFF; DNA: TGTGCCAGCAGTGGGTGGACAGGGAAAGGGGAAAAACTGTTTTTT
size: -; D: -; V: TRBV19; J: TRBJ1-2; CDR3: CASSRTLNYGYTF; DNA: TGTGCCAGTAGTCGTACCTTAAACTATGGCTACACCTTC
size: -; D: TRBD2; V: TRBV11-3; J: TRBJ2-1; CDR3: CASSFRAGGQYNEQFF; DNA: TGTGCCAGCAGCTTTCGTGCGGGAGGGCAATACAATGAGCAGTTCTTC
size: -; D: TRBD1; V: TRBV6-5; J: TRBJ1-1; CDR3: CASSNRDRGDTEAFF; DNA: TGTGCCAGCAGCAACCGGGACAGGGGCGACACTGAAGCTTTCTTT
size: -; D: -; V: TRBV5-8; J: TRBJ1-5; CDR3: CASSLVAGAYQPQHF; DNA: TGTGCCAGCAGCTTGGTCGCAGGGGCTTATCAGCCCCAGCATTTT
size: -; D: -; V: TRBV20-1; J: TRBJ1-3; CDR3: CSASRGGNTIYF; DNA: TGCAGTGCTAGTAGGGGGGGAAACACCATATATTTT
size: -; D: TRBD1; V: TRBV19; J: TRBJ1-6; CDR3: CASSTFQGASYNSPLHF; DNA: TGTGCCAGTAGTACCTTCCAGGGGGCTTCCTATAATTCACCCCTCCACTTT
size: -; D: TRBD1; V: TRBV30; J: TRBJ1-6; CDR3: CAWMVKQGGNSPLHF; DNA: TGTGCCTGGATGGTTAAACAGGGGGGGAATTCACCCCTCCACTTT
size: once; D: -; V: TRBV13; J: TRBJ1-1; CDR3: CASSLGGGPEAFF; DNA: TGTGCCAGCAGCTTAGGCGGGGGGCCTGAAGCTTTCTTT
size: -; D: -; V: TRBV24-1; J: TRBJ2-3; CDR3: CATSDTGTQTGKVRGDTQYF; DNA: TGTGCCACCAGTGATACCGGGACCCAGACCGGGAAGGTTCGTGGAGATACGCAGTATTTT
size: once; D: TRBD2; V: TRBV7-8; J: TRBJ2-7; CDR3: CASSLDRLAGAYEQYF; DNA: TGTGCCAGCAGCTTAGATAGACTAGCGGGAGCATACGAGCAGTACTTC
size: -; D: TRBD1; V: TRBV5-1; J: TRBJ1-3; CDR3: CASSGDRGTTIYF; DNA: TGCGCCAGCAGCGGGGACAGGGGAACCACCATATATTTT
size: -; D: TRBD1; V: TRBV19; J: TRBJ1-6; CDR3: CARRQGVDNSPLHF; DNA: TGTGCCAGGAGGCAGGGGGTGGATAATTCACCCCTCCACTTT
size: -; D: -; V: TRBV5-1; J: TRBJ1-2; CDR3: CASSLGTANYGYTF; DNA: TGCGCCAGCAGCTTGGGCACAGCTAACTATGGCTACACCTTC
size: -; D: -; V: TRBV7-9; J: TRBJ1-6; CDR3: CASSLVGRNSPLHF; DNA: TGTGCCAGCAGCTTAGTTGGCAGAAATTCACCCCTCCACTTT
size: -; D: TRBD2; V: TRBV7-2; J: TRBJ2-2; CDR3: CASSLKAAGGFTGELFF; DNA: TGTGCCAGCAGTCTTAAGGCAGCGGGAGGGTTTACCGGGGAGCTGTTTTTT
size: -; D: TRBD1; V: TRBV28; J: TRBJ1-2; CDR3: CASSTSGTGYGYTF; DNA: TGTGCCAGCAGTACCTCCGGGACAGGTTATGGCTACACCTTC
size: -; D: -; V: TRBV4-1; J: TRBJ1-1; CDR3: CASSQDIRENTEAFF; DNA: TGCGCCAGCAGCCAAGATATCAGGGAGAACACTGAAGCTTTCTTT
size: -; D: -; V: TRBV4-2; J: TRBJ2-7; CDR3: CASRSLEGNYEQYF; DNA: TGTGCCAGCCGCTCCCTGGAGGGTAACTACGAGCAGTACTTC
size: -; D: -; V: TRBV29-1; J: TRBJ1-4; CDR3: CSVGGGLATNEKLFF; DNA: TGCAGCGTTGGGGGAGGGTTGGCAACTAATGAAAAACTGTTTTTT
size: -; D: -; V: TRBV5-6; J: TRBJ1-5; CDR3: CASSGGGPNSNQPQHF; DNA: TGTGCCAGCAGCGGGGGGGGGCCGAATAGCAATCAGCCCCAGCATTTT
size: -; D: -; V: TRBV6-1; J: TRBJ2-3; CDR3: CASSELQGRVTDTQYF; DNA: TGTGCCAGCAGTGAACTTCAGGGGCGCGTCACAGATACGCAGTATTTT
size: -; D: -; V: TRBV7-9; J: TRBJ1-1; CDR3: CASRTRRTEAFF; DNA: TGTGCCAGCCGCACTCGGCGGACTGAAGCTTTCTTT
size: -; D: TRBD1; V: TRBV3-1/TRBV3-2; J: TRBJ2-1; CDR3: CASSRGRDSNEQFF; DNA: TGTGCCAGCAGCCGCGGCCGGGACAGCAATGAGCAGTTCTTC
size: -; D: TRBD2; V: TRBV7-8; J: TRBJ2-7; CDR3: CASSLTLAGAFYEQYF; DNA: TGTGCCAGCAGCTTAACACTAGCGGGAGCTTTCTACGAGCAGTACTTC
size: -; D: TRBD1; V: TRBV13; J: TRBJ1-1; CDR3: CASSPRTGKIEAFF; DNA: TGTGCCAGCAGCCCAAGGACAGGGAAAATTGAAGCTTTCTTT
size: -; D: -; V: TRBV2; J: TRBJ1-1; CDR3: CASGLVINTEAFF; DNA: TGTGCCAGCGGGCTGGTGATAAACACTGAAGCTTTCTTT
size: -; D: -; V: TRBV11-3; J: TRBJ1-3; CDR3: CASSHSGGNTIYF; DNA: TGTGCCAGCAGCCATTCAGGGGGAAACACCATATATTTT
size: -; D: TRBD1; V: TRBV11-1; J: TRBJ2-4; CDR3: CASSSHRDRDVNIQYF; DNA: TGTGCCAGCAGCTCTCACCGGGACAGGGATGTGAACATTCAGTACTTC
size: few; D: -; V: TRBV6-1; J: TRBJ2-3; CDR3: CASSEGRDTQYF; DNA: TGTGCCAGCAGTGAAGGCCGAGATACGCAGTATTTT
size: -; D: -; V: TRBV27; J: TRBJ1-2; CDR3: CASRPQKLYGYTF; DNA: TGTGCCAGCAGGCCTCAGAAGCTCTATGGCTACACCTTC